This T cell receptor beta chain was profiled in a study of T cell responses to AZD1222 COVID-19 vaccine (dated by TCRdb to 2020 to 2023). Broadly, across the study: TCR sequencing was performed for roughly 240 trial participants, of whom roughly 200 were given two doses of AZD1222 and approximately 26 were given two doses of MenACWY control vaccine. Enrollment into the trials was organized by age into subgroups of 18-55, 56-69 and 70-plus years, and those subgroups contained about 160, 30 and 59 TCR-sequenced participants, respectively. Study-wide conclusions, independent of this receptor: Vaccine-associated CD4 TCRs spanned the whole spike protein, with dominant responses in regions 160-218 and 743-854. Because no samples from the day 14 peak response were available, repertoires could be characterized only after the peak T cell response. The 56-69-year group was small, and its depth increase did not reach significance, likely because of low power. Most participants were white British and females outnumbered males, and the authors suggested that clonal diversity may have been underestimated. Epitopes outside the regions mutated in the B.1.351 and B.1.1.7 variants were reportedly recognized by nearly half of the unique spike-specific TCRs. Conclusions about previously exposed vaccinees are limited, since just 6 or 7 AZD1222 recipients were seropositive for SARS-CoV-2 at baseline. A significant rise in spike-specific TCR breadth and depth was observed after two AZD1222 doses relative to day 0 and relative to MenACWY recipients.

From the cysteine through the phenylalanine, the CDR3 covers 15 amino acids. Only CDR3 DNA remains: 45 bases, in frame from the first base. CDR1 is given as SGHAT and CDR2 as FQNNGV, both from the germline V gene. Here V drops 5 bases and J drops 1 base, and the junction holds 6 bases not matched to any gene. What the time point label conveys for this sample: about 28 days (+/-7) after the second vaccine dose. AZD1222 recipients with second doses at about 4 weeks or about 12 weeks were pooled, because spike-specific TCR depth and breadth did not differ between schedules. Vaccinee samples came from UK trials COV001 and COV002, including a single-blind randomized controlled phase 2/3 trial of AZD1222 (ChAdOx1 nCoV-19) in healthy adults. For TCRbeta chain sequencing, PBMC samples from trial participants were taken at day 0 and at day 28 after the second dose. The CDR3 regions of human TCRbeta chains were subjected to immunosequencing. The authors' analysis ran thus. TCRs in the repertoires were compared against a reference library of SARS-CoV-2-specific TCRs that had been generated with the MIRA antigen-specificity platform. Breadth meant the fraction of unique TCRs that were SARS-CoV-2-associated, whereas depth meant the fraction of total T cells that were SARS-CoV-2-associated. Each spike-specific TCR was assigned to its reactive spike region and to a CD4 or CD8 class using the MIRA data. Log10-transformed breadth and depth values were compared by one-way ANOVA with Sidak's multiple comparisons tests. The table was pulled from immuneACCESS by TCRdb, which kept in-frame rearrangements only. Such tables lose some clones; where checked, under half of the loss comes from unresolved V genes, and the rest has no known cause. Clone size and the V and J calls come from that table; the DNA yielded D and trimming. The sample table shows approximately 150,000 clones, and approximately 91% are seen once. Of the sample, just under 2% is held by the ten largest clones.

Comments on this clone: Its target antigen remains unknown. No qualities accompany the bases; no much larger clone lies one base away.

The sequence came from an adult who received the AZD1222 COVID-19 vaccine. Specimen: peripheral blood, collected 28 days after the second AZD1222 dose. The chain couples TRBV11-2 to TRBJ2-7; TRBD1 agrees with 9 junctional bases. The DNA sequence reads TGTGCCAGCAGCGTAACTGGGACAGGGTCCTACGAGCAGTACTTC. This sequence encodes CASSVTGTGSYEQYF.